This T cell receptor (beta chain) was found in a study of vaccination and CD4 T cells after COVID-19 (dated by TCRdb to between 2021 and 2024). Notes on the research overall: Convalescent patients had a positive SARS-CoV-2 result on nasal swab PCR, and of these patients, under ten had mild disease and one had severe disease. In control cultures, a CEFX viral epitope pool was used as positive control, an HIV-1 Nef peptide pool was used as negative control, or no peptide was added. Post-COVID blood samples from convalescent patients were collected a median of roughly 100 days after diagnosis, with a range of roughly 30 to 161 days. Post-vaccine blood samples were collected a median of about 66 days after the second vaccine dose, ranging from roughly 13 to 250 days. Two doses of either the Pfizer-BioNTech BNT162b2 vaccine (n=8) or the Moderna mRNA-1273 vaccine (n=2) were administered to participants. The convalescent cohort included six males and four females, with two Hispanic individuals, seven Caucasians, two Asians and one multiracial person. Overlapping spike peptide pools from SARS-CoV-2 and from the common cold coronaviruses HCoV-NL63, HCoV-OC43 and HCoV-229E were used as culture stimuli. In around 9 COVID-19 convalescent patients and a few infection-naive healthy vaccine recipients, researchers compared the spike-specific CD4+ TCR repertoire from before mRNA vaccination with the repertoire from after.

The protocol used for the library was PCR. TCR sequencing of DNA from cultured CD4+ T cells used the Oncomine TCR Beta short-read assay at the Johns Hopkins FTIC core. The QIAamp micro DNA kit was used to extract genomic DNA from the cultured CD4+ T cells. Oncomine TCR Beta libraries from cultured CD4+ T cells were pooled using unique dual indexes and sequenced on an Illumina iSeq 100. The study's own analysis went as follows. Non-productive sequences were removed, and CDR3s that did not start with C, did not end with F or W, or were shorter than 7 amino acids were discarded. Antigen-specific clonotypes were identified with the MANAFEST web application by comparing peptide-stimulated wells with reference and other culture wells. To be called positive, a clone needed an FDR below 0.05, an odds ratio above 5, and a productive frequency above 0.1% in at least two of three replicate wells. Cross-reactive clonotypes were defined as significantly expanded in both SARS-CoV-2 spike wells and at least one common cold coronavirus spike condition. Levenshtein distances (stringdist) and unrooted phylogenetic trees (ape) in R version 3.6.1 were used to assess CDR3 homology. Through fastp at Q25 and MiXCR, TCRdb rebuilt clones from the public reads, retaining in-frame beta chains. Records with the same CDR3 protein are collapsed into one entry carrying the most frequent genes and DNA. The V and J calls come from TCRdb's annotation, not from the publication. The sample yields about 12,000 distinct CDR3 sequences; about 82% were counted once. The top ten constitute approximately 24% of the sample.

Explained via the paper, the treatment or condition label denotes: approximately 9-day PBMC culture with coronavirus spike peptide pools or control peptides (ViraFEST assay). The ViraFEST assay was used in the study, in which antigen-specific T cells were expanded with peptide pools and expanded clonotypes were subsequently identified by TCR sequencing. The positive SARS-CoV-2 PCR tests of the convalescent patients were dated from March to December 2020, before the Alpha, Beta and Delta variants emerged in the United States. More than 1.5 million PBMCs per well were cultured in IMDM with 5% human AB serum and approximately 10 IU/ml IL-2, plus 10 ug/ml peptide pools. On days 3 and 7, half of the culture medium was replaced with fresh IL-2-containing medium. After 10 days of culture, CD4+ T cells were isolated by negative selection with the EasySep CD4+ T cell isolation kit. PBMCs were separated from whole blood using Ficoll-Paque Plus gradient centrifugation and then either used fresh or cryopreserved at -140C. In general, triplicate wells were set up for every culture condition.

What the work shows at the level of the full study, not this receptor alone: The number of convalescent patients in the study was relatively small, and the study did not examine early timepoints following natural infection. Although the median number of SARS-CoV-2-reactive clonotypes went up from some 23 after infection to roughly 40 after vaccination, the increase was not significant. Of the vaccine-specific clones in convalescent patients, 304 of 307, or nearly all, reacted only to SARS-CoV-2 spike and did not cross-react with common cold coronaviruses. Among the post-vaccine SARS-CoV-2-reactive clones in convalescent patients, a median about 86% showed up only after vaccination, which suggests vaccine-specific priming.

The germline V gene (reference sequence) specifies DFQATT as CDR1 and SNEGSKA as CDR2. The cysteine opens and the phenylalanine closes a CDR3 of 13 amino acids. Of the read, only the CDR3 DNA is kept; its 39 bases are in frame from base 1. V drops 0 bases and J drops 9 bases, leaving 9 bases in between. A word on this clonotype: It has no known antigen specificity. No much larger clonotype is one base removed from it; base qualities were not supplied.

The sample taken for sequencing was CD4+ T cells from blood, cultured in vitro. The receptor comes from a human donor who had recovered from COVID-19. The chain uses TRBV20-1 and TRBJ1-6; the D gene assignment is ambiguous. The nucleotide sequence reads TGCAGTGCTAGAGATCAGGCAGGTTCACCCCTCCACTTT. Its coded protein is CSARDQAGSPLHF.